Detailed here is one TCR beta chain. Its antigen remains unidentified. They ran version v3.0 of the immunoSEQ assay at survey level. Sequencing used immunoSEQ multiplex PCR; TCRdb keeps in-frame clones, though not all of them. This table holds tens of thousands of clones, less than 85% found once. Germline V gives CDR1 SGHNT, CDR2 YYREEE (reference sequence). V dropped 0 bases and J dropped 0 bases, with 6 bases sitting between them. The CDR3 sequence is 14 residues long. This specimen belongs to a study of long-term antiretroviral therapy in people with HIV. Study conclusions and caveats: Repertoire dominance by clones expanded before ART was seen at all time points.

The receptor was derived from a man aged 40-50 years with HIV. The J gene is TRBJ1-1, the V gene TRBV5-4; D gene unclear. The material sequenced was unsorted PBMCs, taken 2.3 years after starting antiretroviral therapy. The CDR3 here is CASSLGGMNTEAFF. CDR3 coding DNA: TGTGCCAGCAGCTTGGGAGGGATGAACACTGAAGCTTTCTTT.